This T cell receptor (beta chain) was identified in a study of neurological immune-mediated disorders. CDR1 is SEHNR and CDR2 is FQNEAQ in the germline V gene (reference sequence). Trimming left V 4 bases short and J 5 bases short, with 6 bases between. CDR3 length equals 11 residues. Study-wide points: Whereas HTLV-1-associated myelopathy showed the most TCR clonal expansion, multiple sclerosis showed the least, with levels below those of healthy controls. Expanded clones shared no identical CDR3 amino acid sequences across subjects, which suggested private TCR-beta repertoires in all groups.

In regard to this clonotype: What it binds is unknown.

The authors obtained over 160 million TCR-beta sequences from 15-18 subjects per sequencing run. A single record per CDR3 protein comes from TCRdb applying MiXCR to the 5' RACE reads. The sample has about 79,000 distinct CDR3 sequences; roughly 14% are singletons. The TCR sequence derives from a woman aged 50 to 65 in good health. The sample was PBMCs. The chain uses TRBV7-9 and TRBJ2-7; D remains ambiguous. In DNA, the CDR3 is TGTGCCAGCAGCTCAACAAACGAGCAGTACTTC. Translation: CASSSTNEQYF. Combining the CDR3 with reference TRBV7-9 and TRBJ2-7 gives the whole variable domain DTGVSQNPRHKITKRGQNVTFRCDPISEHNRLYWYRQTLGQGPEFLTYFQNEAQLEKSRLLSDRFSAERPKGSFSTLEIQRTEQGDSAMYLCASSSTNEQYFGPGTRLTVT.